Below are 6 T cell receptor beta chains sequenced from a single sample in a study of cytomegalovirus exposure and HLA in healthy donors. Primers included in the PCR were 60 Vbeta and 13 Jbeta primers. Profiled with immunoSEQ multiplex PCR; TCRdb holds only in-frame clones, not every one. The table shows 120,000 to 150,000 clones, with approximately 79% occurring only once. The specimen was PBMCs. Receptors were obtained from a male donor in good health and CMV-seronegative.

The chain uses TRBV11-3 and TRBJ2-7, with D possibly matching TRBD1 (6 bases). The CDR3 totals 14 residues. Trimming removed 7 bases from V and 7 bases from J, with 20 bases in between. Germline CDR1 SGHNT, CDR2 YENEEA. CDR3 in DNA: TGTGCCAGCAACCCTACAGGGATTCTCGGGGAGCAGTACTTC. Translating it yields CASNPTGILGEQYF. Using reference TRBV11-3 and TRBJ2-7 for the parts outside the CDR3, the full variable domain is EAGVVQSPRYKIIEKKQPVAFWCNPISGHNTLYWYLQNLGQGPELLIRYENEEAVDDSQLPKDRFSAERLKGVDSTLKIQPAELGDSAVYLCASNPTGILGEQYFGPGTRLTVT.

This sequence joins TRBV5-1 and TRBJ1-6, with unresolved D. This CDR3 has 15 amino acids. Trimming removed 4 bases at V and 4 bases at J, with 12 bases between. The germline CDR1 and CDR2 sequences are SGHRS and YFSETQ. In DNA, the CDR3 is TGCGCCAGCAGCCCGGAGGCAGGTTATAATTCACCCCTCCACTTT. It specifies CASSPEAGYNSPLHF.

The rearrangement joins TRBV19 to TRBJ2-5; 13 nucleotides line up with TRBD2. Per the germline V gene, CDR1 is LNHDA and CDR2 is SQIVND (reference sequence). CDR3 length: 16 amino acids. V was pared by 1 base and J by 11 bases, with 10 bases of the junction left unmatched. CDR3 bases: TGTGCCAGTAGTATAGGGTCACTAGCGGGAGGGACGGAGCAGTACTTC. It is translated as CASSIGSLAGGTEQYF.

The rearrangement uses TRBV2 and TRBJ2-6; maybe TRBD1 (5 bases). Germline V CDR1 and CDR2: SNHLY, FYNNEI. Trimming stripped 6 bases from V and 2 bases from J, with 14 bases between. The CDR3 consists of 16 residues. CDR3 region: CASSPDSNPGANVLTF. The CDR3 DNA sequence: TGTGCCAGCAGCCCCGACAGTAACCCTGGGGCCAACGTCCTGACTTTC.

The V call is TRBV2, the J call TRBJ1-3; maybe TRBD1 (5 bases). Germline CDR1 is SNHLY and CDR2 is FYNNEI. The V end lost 3 bases, the J end lost 4 bases, and 13 bases lay between the germline ends. CDR3 length equals 15 residues. CDR3 nucleotide sequence: TGTGCCAGCAGTGAGGGTCAAGGGGTCGGAAACACCATATATTTT. It translates to CASSEGQGVGNTIYF.

This chain uses TRBV27 with TRBJ2-7; a weak D match, TRBD1 (6 bases). CDR1 and CDR2 from the germline V gene are MNHEY and SMNVEV (reference sequence). V was cut by 0 bases and J by 0 bases, with 18 bases left in between. This CDR3 has 18 residues. CDR3 amino acids: CASSLSSGTQYYSYEQYF. The CDR3 DNA reads TGTGCCAGCAGTTTATCGTCCGGGACACAATACTACTCCTACGAGCAGTACTTC.